The next 16 T cell receptor beta chains were all read from a single sample in a study of graft-versus-host responses after intestinal transplantation. These receptors have no known antigen. Here immunoSEQ multiplex PCR was the method, and the copy in TCRdb shows in-frame clones only, minus some. The table records some 90,000 clones, around 93% of them present only once. This specimen consisted of unstimulated CD8+ T cells sorted from spleen or lymph node cells, obtained before transplant. These receptors were obtained from a human donor who was the organ donor for an intestinal transplant.

The chain has TRBV27 and TRBJ2-3; 11 bases match TRBD2. The germline gives CDR1 MNHEY, CDR2 SMNVEV (reference sequence). After removal of 6 bases from V and 2 bases from J, the junction contained 16 bases not matched to a gene. The CDR3 is made up of 19 amino acids. CDR3 DNA: TGTGCCAGCAGGGTAGCGGGGGGGCTAACGAATCCCAACACAGATACGCAGTATTTT. Protein product: CASRVAGGLTNPNTDTQYF.

The chain links TRBV27 to TRBJ1-1; weak D call: TRBD1 (5 bases). The CDR3 has 15 residues. From germline, CDR1 is MNHEY and CDR2 SMNVEV (reference sequence). V was trimmed by 5 bases and J by 0 bases, leaving 13 bases between them. The CDR3 sequence is CASSPFRVLNTEAFF. CDR3 coding DNA: TGTGCCAGCAGTCCATTCAGGGTTTTGAACACTGAAGCTTTCTTT.

Only a few counts were recorded for this clone. The CDR3 loop reads CASSLPTGSTEAFF. CDR3 in DNA: TGTGCCAGCAGCTTACCTACAGGGAGTACTGAAGCTTTCTTT. The gene calls are TRBV11-3 and TRBJ1-1; D is perhaps TRBD1 (6 bases). Trimming left V 2 bases short and J 5 bases short, with 12 bases between. The germline gives CDR1 SGHNT, CDR2 YENEEA. The CDR3 sequence is 14 residues long.

This clone was picked up one time. The chain carries TRBV4-3 and TRBJ2-7; D is unclear. Deletions cut 3 bases from V and 1 base from J, with 7 bases between. CDR3 size: 13 residues. The V gene's germline CDR1 is LGHNA and CDR2 YSLEER. CDR3 sequence reads: CASSHTGSYEQYF. The CDR3 coding sequence is TGCGCCAGCAGCCACACCGGGTCCTACGAGCAGTACTTC.

The rearrangement uses TRBV30 and TRBJ1-1; TRBD1 matches 7 bases. Trimming cost V 3 bases and J 8 bases; bases outside gene matches: 3. The germline V gene encodes CDR1 GTSNPN and CDR2 SVGIG (reference sequence). The CDR3 covers 11 residues. CDR3 coding DNA: TGTGCCTGGAGCGACAGGGCGGAAGCTTTCTTT. Translated: CAWSDRAEAFF.

The rearrangement uses TRBV19 and TRBJ1-2; no clear D gene. V shed 5 bases and J shed 0 bases, with 7 bases lying between them. CDR3 length: 13 amino acids. The germline CDR1 and CDR2 sequences are LNHDA and SQIVND (reference sequence). CDR3 residues: CASSYRTNYGYTF. The CDR3 coding sequence is TGTGCCAGTAGTTACAGAACTAACTATGGCTACACCTTC.

This chain uses TRBV4-2 with TRBJ2-7; tentatively, D is TRBD1 (6 bases). Germline CDR1 and CDR2: LGHNA and YNFKEQ. This CDR3 contains 12 residues. Trimming stripped 1 base from V and 5 bases from J, with 6 bases between. As DNA, the CDR3 is TGTGCCAGCAGCCAAGGACAGGACGAGCAGTACTTC. Protein product: CASSQGQDEQYF.

This chain connects TRBV28 to TRBJ1-3; a possible D gene is TRBD1 (6 bases). Trimming stripped 9 bases from V and 9 bases from J, with 15 bases between. This CDR3 comprises 12 residues. CDR1 is MDHEN, CDR2 SYDVKM, per germline. Written as DNA, the CDR3 is TGTGCCAGTGGACTGCGCAGGGGCACCATATATTTT. Translating it yields CASGLRRGTIYF.

The gene calls are TRBV29-1 and TRBJ2-5, with 8 bases aligning to TRBD1. The germline gives CDR1 SQVTM, CDR2 ANQGSEA. Unmatched junction bases numbered 10, after V lost 8 bases and J lost 5 bases. The CDR3 loop spans 13 amino acids. The CDR3 region is CSTTLRDRETQYF. Here the CDR3 DNA reads TGCAGCACTACTCTCCGGGACAGGGAGACCCAGTACTTC. The full variable domain, with the rest looked up from reference TRBV29-1 and TRBJ2-5, is SAVISQKPSRDICQRGTSLTIQCQVDSQVTMMFWYRQQPGQSLTLIATANQGSEATYESGFVIDKFPISRPNLTFSTLTVSNMSPEDSSIYLCSTTLRDRETQYFGPGTRLLVL.

This chain links TRBV6-1 with TRBJ2-7, with TRBD1 matching over 7 bases. Germline trimming cut 5 bases from V and 0 bases from J; bases unmatched to any gene: 7. CDR1 and CDR2 (germline): MNHNS, SASEGT. This CDR3 has 15 amino acids. The CDR3 sequence: CASSPGQVISYEQYF. The CDR3 coding sequence is TGTGCCAGCAGTCCCGGACAGGTAATCTCCTACGAGCAGTACTTC.

The V and J genes are TRBV7-8 and TRBJ1-2; perhaps TRBD1 as D (5 bases). Deletions cut 2 bases from V and 1 base from J, with 17 bases between. This CDR3 comprises 17 residues. The germline V gene encodes CDR1 SGHVS and CDR2 FQNEAQ. The chain's CDR3 is CASSLPDTTYLNYGYTF. In DNA form, the CDR3 reads TGTGCCAGCAGCTTACCGGACACGACTTATCTTAACTATGGCTACACCTTC.

The J gene is TRBJ2-1, the V gene TRBV6-1; TRBD2 matches 9 bases. Germline V gene lookup returns CDR1 MNHNS and CDR2 SASEGT. The ends lost 5 bases at V and 7 bases at J; junction bases unmatched: 9. The CDR3 is 15 residues long. CDR3 nucleotides: TGTGCCAGCAGTTCCATAGCGGGGGCTACTAATGAGCAGTTCTTC. Translated: CASSSIAGATNEQFF.

This sequence joins TRBV27 and TRBJ1-2; D gene uncertain. Trimming left V 7 bases short and J 4 bases short, with 13 bases between. The CDR3 loop spans 13 amino acids. CDR1 and CDR2 (germline): MNHEY, SMNVEV (reference sequence). Here the CDR3 reads CASKEGFTYGYTF. The CDR3, as DNA: TGTGCCAGCAAGGAGGGATTTACCTATGGCTACACCTTC.

This chain uses TRBV6-1 with TRBJ2-5, with D unresolved. The CDR3 has 14 amino acids. The V end was cut by 7 bases, the J end by 5 bases, with 17 bases between. Germline V lookup: CDR1 MNHNS, CDR2 SASEGT. The DNA of the CDR3 is TGTGCCAGCAATGGCCTCGACAACGTGGAGACCCAGTACTTC. Protein: CASNGLDNVETQYF.

This rearrangement joins TRBV9 to TRBJ2-2; TRBD2 is a possible D gene (5 bases). The CDR3 has 14 residues. V lost 2 bases and J 3 bases, leaving 8 bases between the germline ends. The germline V gene has CDR1 SGDLS and CDR2 YYNGEE. CDR3 residues: CASSVEGYTGELFF. DNA for the CDR3: TGTGCCAGCAGCGTCGAGGGCTACACCGGGGAGCTGTTTTTT. The variable domain in full, completed from reference TRBV9 and TRBJ2-2, reads DSGVTQTPKHLITATGQRVTLRCSPRSGDLSVYWYQQSLDQGLQFLIQYYNGEERAKGNILERFSAQQFPDLHSELNLSSLELGDSALYFCASSVEGYTGELFFGEGSRLTVL.

The gene calls are TRBV29-1 and TRBJ2-7; tentatively, D is TRBD1 (5 bases). Germline CDR1 and CDR2: SQVTM and ANQGSEA. This CDR3 contains 12 residues. The V end was cut by 4 bases, the J end by 3 bases, with 10 bases between. CDR3 amino acids: CSVVDTNYEQYF. The CDR3 DNA follows: TGCAGCGTTGTGGACACGAACTACGAGCAGTACTTC.